These T cell receptor beta chains were read from a single sample in a study of tumor-infiltrating lymphocytes in primary liver carcinoma. TCRdb re-called the multiplex PCR reads through MiXCR, storing one row per CDR3 protein. Of 330,000 or so distinct CDR3 sequences in the sample, less than 65% were seen once. Input material: peripheral blood. Source of these receptors: a man aged 35-49 years with primary liver carcinoma and hepatitis B virus infection. The CDR3 runs from the conserved cysteine through the conserved F or W. The D gene is left open where the match is weak. Rows may omit the clone size; those that give it use once, few, many or a size class.

clone size: once; D gene: .; J gene: TRBJ2-1; V gene: TRBV11-1; CDR3 protein: CASSLGSYGSNEQFF; CDR3 DNA: TGTGCCAGCAGCCTAGGATCTTACGGCAGTAATGAGCAGTTCTTC
clone size: few; D gene: .; J gene: TRBJ2-3; V gene: TRBV7-9; CDR3 protein: CASSFRGDSDTQYF; CDR3 DNA: TGTGCCAGCAGCTTTAGGGGCGACTCAGATACGCAGTATTTT
clone size: .; D gene: TRBD1; J gene: TRBJ1-3; V gene: TRBV5-4; CDR3 protein: CASGPWDRNSGNTIYF; CDR3 DNA: TGTGCCAGCGGCCCTTGGGACAGAAACTCTGGAAACACCATATATTTT
clone size: .; D gene: TRBD1; J gene: TRBJ2-7; V gene: TRBV4-1; CDR3 protein: CASSQDSDRVRFHEQYF; CDR3 DNA: TGCGCCAGCAGCCAAGATTCGGACAGGGTAAGGTTCCACGAGCAGTACTTC
clone size: .; D gene: TRBD2; J gene: TRBJ2-5; V gene: TRBV29-1; CDR3 protein: CSVTPGTSGRTWGGTQYF; CDR3 DNA: TGCAGCGTTACCCCTGGGACTAGCGGGAGGACGTGGGGTGGGACCCAGTACTTC
clone size: .; D gene: TRBD1; J gene: TRBJ2-7; V gene: TRBV11-2; CDR3 protein: CASRQGTGGTYDQYF; CDR3 DNA: TGTGCCAGCAGGCAAGGGACAGGGGGAACCTACGACCAGTACTTC
clone size: .; D gene: .; J gene: TRBJ2-7; V gene: TRBV2; CDR3 protein: CASSDQTGLNEQYF; CDR3 DNA: TGTGCCAGCAGTGACCAGACAGGTCTGAACGAGCAGTACTTC
clone size: .; D gene: .; J gene: TRBJ1-4; V gene: TRBV18; CDR3 protein: CASSPLGANEKLFF; CDR3 DNA: TGTGCCAGCTCACCACTCGGCGCTAATGAAAAACTGTTTTTT
clone size: .; D gene: TRBD2; J gene: TRBJ2-1; V gene: TRBV4-3; CDR3 protein: CAGSRESSGPYNEQFF; CDR3 DNA: TGCGCCGGCAGCCGAGAATCTAGCGGTCCTTACAATGAGCAGTTCTTC
clone size: .; D gene: .; J gene: TRBJ2-7; V gene: TRBV21-1; CDR3 protein: CASNKQAGDTDEQYF; CDR3 DNA: TGTGCCAGCAACAAACAAGCGGGGGACACTGACGAGCAGTACTTC
clone size: .; D gene: TRBD1; J gene: TRBJ1-2; V gene: TRBV11-2; CDR3 protein: CASSPLGTVHGYTF; CDR3 DNA: TGTGCCAGCAGCCCCCTCGGGACAGTCCATGGCTATACCTTC
clone size: .; D gene: .; J gene: TRBJ2-5; V gene: TRBV11-2; CDR3 protein: CASRQTPGEGKETQYF; CDR3 DNA: TGTGCCAGCAGGCAAACTCCTGGCGAGGGGAAAGAGACCCAGTATTTC
clone size: .; D gene: .; J gene: TRBJ2-7; V gene: TRBV4-2; CDR3 protein: CASSQVFLGSSGEQYF; CDR3 DNA: TGTGCCAGTAGCCAAGTTTTCCTAGGGTCGTCGGGTGAGCAGTACTTC
clone size: many; D gene: TRBD1; J gene: TRBJ2-1; V gene: TRBV12-3/TRBV12-4; CDR3 protein: CASSLTGTGTHEQFF; CDR3 DNA: TGTGCCAGCAGTCTAACCGGGACAGGGACGCATGAGCAGTTCTTC
clone size: .; D gene: .; J gene: TRBJ2-2; V gene: TRBV28; CDR3 protein: CASSLSRGAGELFF; CDR3 DNA: TGTGCCAGCAGTTTAAGTAGGGGGGCCGGGGAGCTGTTTTTT
clone size: .; D gene: .; J gene: TRBJ1-4; V gene: TRBV6-1; CDR3 protein: CVSSEPGSSNEKLFF; CDR3 DNA: TGTGTCAGCAGTGAACCGGGGAGCTCTAATGAAAAACTGTTTTTT
clone size: .; D gene: TRBD2; J gene: TRBJ2-5; V gene: TRBV5-4; CDR3 protein: CASSLGTSHQETQYF; CDR3 DNA: TGTGCCAGCAGCCTGGGGACTAGTCACCAAGAGACCCAGTACTTC
clone size: few; D gene: .; J gene: TRBJ2-7; V gene: TRBV6-2/TRBV6-3; CDR3 protein: CASSGTGVYEQYF; CDR3 DNA: TGTGCCAGTAGCGGGACAGGAGTATACGAGCAATACTTC
clone size: .; D gene: .; J gene: TRBJ2-7; V gene: TRBV5-1; CDR3 protein: CASKEQSGYYEQYF; CDR3 DNA: TGCGCCAGCAAAGAACAGAGTGGTTACTACGAGCAGTACTTC
clone size: .; D gene: .; J gene: TRBJ2-7; V gene: TRBV11-1; CDR3 protein: CASSPLGSAGSYEQYF; CDR3 DNA: TGTGCCAGCAGCCCCCTTGGGTCAGCAGGGTCCTACGAGCAGTACTTC
clone size: many; D gene: TRBD2; J gene: TRBJ2-3; V gene: TRBV4-3; CDR3 protein: CASSQDGAGSTDTQYF; CDR3 DNA: TGCGCCAGCAGCCAAGATGGAGCGGGAAGCACAGATACGCAGTATTTT
clone size: .; D gene: .; J gene: TRBJ2-6; V gene: TRBV11-2; CDR3 protein: CARGEELWWRSGAYVLTF; CDR3 DNA: TGTGCTAGGGGGGAGGAGCTCTGGTGGCGCTCTGGGGCCTACGTCCTGACTTTC
clone size: many; D gene: .; J gene: TRBJ2-1; V gene: TRBV10-3; CDR3 protein: CAISASGTANNEQFF; CDR3 DNA: TGTGCCATAAGTGCCTCCGGGACGGCGAATAATGAGCAGTTCTTC
clone size: .; D gene: .; J gene: TRBJ2-3; V gene: TRBV6-1; CDR3 protein: CASSVVRVRDMQYF; CDR3 DNA: TGTGCCAGCAGTGTGGTGCGTGTGCGGGACATGCAGTATTTT
clone size: many; D gene: TRBD2; J gene: TRBJ2-6; V gene: TRBV4-2; CDR3 protein: CASSQVSSGRPHLNSGANVLTF; CDR3 DNA: TGTGCCAGCAGCCAAGTCTCCAGCGGGAGGCCCCACCTTAACTCTGGGGCCAACGTCCTGACTTTC
clone size: .; D gene: TRBD2; J gene: TRBJ2-3; V gene: TRBV28; CDR3 protein: CASSLIEAGGSTNTQYF; CDR3 DNA: TGTGCCAGCAGTTTAATAGAAGCGGGAGGTTCCACGAATACGCAGTATTTT
clone size: many; D gene: .; J gene: TRBJ2-5; V gene: TRBV12-3/TRBV12-4; CDR3 protein: CASSFGVSWETQYF; CDR3 DNA: TGTGCCAGCAGTTTCGGTGTTAGCTGGGAGACCCAGTACTTC
clone size: .; D gene: .; J gene: TRBJ2-7; V gene: TRBV11-2; CDR3 protein: CASSLSVAPYEQYF; CDR3 DNA: TGTGCCAGCAGCTTATCAGTGGCGCCTTACGAGCAGTACTTC